Below are 14 T cell receptor beta chains sequenced from a single sample in a study of vaccination and CD4 T cells after COVID-19. No antigen has been identified for these receptors. Cultured CD4+ T cells had their DNA profiled by the Oncomine TCR Beta short-read assay. Each CDR3 protein is one row after TCRdb ran MiXCR on the PCR reads. The profile shows fewer than 20,000 distinct CDR3 sequences, about three fifths of them singletons. Treatment: approximately nine-day PBMC culture with coronavirus spike peptide pools or control peptides (ViraFEST assay). The sample taken for sequencing was CD4+ T cells from blood, cultured in vitro. These receptors came from a human donor who had recovered from COVID-19.

Judged by abundance, this clonotype is large (0.1 to 1%). The CDR3 DNA reads as TGTGCCAGCAGTATCCTAAGCGAGACCCAGTACTTC. Translated, it gives CASSILSETQYF. This rearrangement joins TRBV12-3 or TRBV12-4 to TRBJ2-5, with unresolved D. The germline V and J ends were trimmed by 5 bases and 5 bases, with 9 bases remaining between them. This CDR3 has 12 amino acids.

This clonotype has just a few counts. V is TRBV10-3 and J is TRBJ2-7; tentative D call: TRBD1 (5 bases). The CDR3 contains 15 residues. V was pared by 2 bases and J by 2 bases, with 13 bases between. Germline CDR1 reads ENHRY; CDR2 reads SYGVKD. CDR3: CAISEIQGPTYEQYF. The CDR3 DNA follows: TGTGCCATCAGTGAGATCCAGGGTCCTACCTACGAGCAGTACTTC.

This chain connects TRBV7-2 to TRBJ1-4; 7 bases match TRBD1. J lost 8 bases, V lost 4 bases, and 13 bases had no gene match. Germline V CDR1 and CDR2: SGHTA, FQGNSA. This CDR3 has 16 amino acids. The DNA of the CDR3 is TGTGCCAGCAGCTACTTTACGACAGGGCGGGACGAAAAACTGTTTTTT. Protein sequence: CASSYFTTGRDEKLFF.

This rearrangement joins TRBV5-1 to TRBJ2-1; 10 bases are shared with TRBD2. This CDR3 region has 19 residues. Germline trimming cut 4 bases from V and 0 bases from J; bases unmatched to any gene: 13. Germline V gene data show CDR1 as SGHRS and CDR2 as YFSETQ. CDR3 sequence: CASSPRRGLADSSYNEQFF. For the CDR3, the DNA is TGCGCCAGCAGCCCCAGGCGTGGACTAGCGGACAGCTCCTACAATGAGCAGTTCTTC.

The sample holds a few counts of this clonotype. The CDR3 sequence: CASSFQRGNSGANVLTF. The DNA for the CDR3 is TGTGCCAGTAGTTTCCAGCGGGGGAACTCTGGGGCCAACGTCCTGACTTTC. The chain combines TRBV19 with TRBJ2-6; TRBD2 agrees at 8 bases. J lost 0 bases, V lost 5 bases, and 6 bases had no gene match. The CDR3 has 17 residues. Germline-derived CDR1 and CDR2 are LNHDA and SQIVND (reference sequence). Filled out from reference TRBV19 and TRBJ2-6, the complete variable domain reads DGGITQSPKYLFRKEGQNVTLSCEQNLNHDAMYWYRQDPGQGLRLIYYSQIVNDFQKGDIAEGYSVSREKKESFPLTVTSAQKNPTAFYLCASSFQRGNSGANVLTFGAGSRLTVL.

The chain employs TRBV24-1 and TRBJ2-1; 9 bases agree with TRBD1. The V segment lost 3 bases and the J segment 3 bases; nucleotides outside the gene matches: 5. The V gene's germline CDR1 is KGHDR and CDR2 SFDVKD. There are 16 residues in the CDR3. Here the CDR3 DNA reads TGTGCCACCAGTGATCCCGGGACAGGGCTCTACAATGAGCAGTTCTTC. Its translation: CATSDPGTGLYNEQFF.

The J gene is TRBJ2-7, the V gene TRBV3-1; D uncertain. The CDR3 extends over 13 amino acids. Germline CDR1 reads LGHDT; CDR2 reads YNNKEL (reference sequence). V gave up 1 base and J gave up 3 bases, with 7 bases separating them. In DNA form, the CDR3 reads TGTGCCAGCAGCCAAGGAACAGTCTACGAGCAGTACTTC. The encoded protein is CASSQGTVYEQYF.

This sequence joins TRBV7-9 and TRBJ1-2; TRBD1 matches at 7 bases. There are 14 residues in the CDR3. Losses at the gene ends were 1 base for V and 7 bases for J; bases not matched to a gene: 6. CDR1 SEHNR and CDR2 FQNEAQ come from the germline V gene (reference sequence). The DNA for the CDR3 is TGTGCCAGCAGCTTAGATGTGGACAGGCTTGGCTACACCTTC. Protein sequence: CASSLDVDRLGYTF.

This chain links TRBV7-9 with TRBJ1-2, with a weak D call TRBD1 (6 bases). The CDR3 runs 14 residues. V lost 1 base to trimming and J lost 3 bases, with 9 bases between them. CDR1 is SEHNR and CDR2 is FQNEAQ in the germline V gene (reference sequence). The CDR3 loop reads CASSLGGLDYGYTF. The CDR3, as DNA: TGTGCCAGCAGCTTAGGGGGGCTTGACTATGGCTACACCTTC.

This clonotype has just one count. The rearrangement links TRBV4-2 to TRBJ1-1; D is perhaps TRBD1 (5 bases). The germline CDR1 and CDR2 sequences are LGHNA and YNFKEQ. The length of the CDR3 is 15 residues. Trimming stripped 0 bases from V and 1 base from J, with 9 bases between. Here the CDR3 reads CASSQDQGQNTEAFF. The CDR3 nucleotides read TGTGCCAGCAGCCAAGATCAAGGACAGAACACTGAAGCTTTCTTT.

By share, this clonotype counts as large. This chain links TRBV2 with TRBJ1-5, with 10 bases aligning to TRBD1. Trimming removed 4 bases from V and 1 base from J; junction bases left unmatched: 10. Germline loops: CDR1 SNHLY, CDR2 FYNNEI. CDR3 length equals 18 residues. The CDR3 loop is CASSVNSPGQGSNQPQHF. The CDR3 DNA sequence: TGTGCCAGCAGTGTAAATTCTCCGGGACAGGGGAGCAATCAGCCCCAGCATTTT.

The chain has TRBV6-1 and TRBJ1-2; D uncertain. The CDR3 contains 15 residues. From germline, CDR1 is MNHNS and CDR2 SASEGT. Trimming removed 5 bases from V and 2 bases from J, with 15 bases in between. CDR3 region: CASSPLTTNNYGYTF. CDR3 DNA sequence: TGTGCCAGCAGTCCTTTAACGACAAACAACTATGGCTACACCTTC.

This clonotype has a handful of counts. The CDR3 is CASSEARQGVNTEAFF. The CDR3 coding sequence is TGTGCCAGCAGTGAAGCGCGACAGGGGGTAAACACTGAAGCTTTCTTT. The chain combines TRBV6-1 with TRBJ1-1; TRBD1 matches 9 bases. Germline CDR1 is MNHNS and CDR2 is SASEGT. The CDR3 runs 16 residues. Germline trimming cut 0 bases from V and 2 bases from J; bases unmatched to any gene: 4.

The chain joins TRBV28 to TRBJ1-5, with D unclear. CDR3 size: 16 residues. CDR1 MDHEN and CDR2 SYDVKM come from the germline V gene. Trimming cost V 7 bases and J 0 bases, with 16 bases left between them. The CDR3 sequence is CASTTGVSYSNQPQHF. CDR3 bases: TGTGCCAGCACAACCGGGGTCTCCTATAGCAATCAGCCCCAGCATTTT.